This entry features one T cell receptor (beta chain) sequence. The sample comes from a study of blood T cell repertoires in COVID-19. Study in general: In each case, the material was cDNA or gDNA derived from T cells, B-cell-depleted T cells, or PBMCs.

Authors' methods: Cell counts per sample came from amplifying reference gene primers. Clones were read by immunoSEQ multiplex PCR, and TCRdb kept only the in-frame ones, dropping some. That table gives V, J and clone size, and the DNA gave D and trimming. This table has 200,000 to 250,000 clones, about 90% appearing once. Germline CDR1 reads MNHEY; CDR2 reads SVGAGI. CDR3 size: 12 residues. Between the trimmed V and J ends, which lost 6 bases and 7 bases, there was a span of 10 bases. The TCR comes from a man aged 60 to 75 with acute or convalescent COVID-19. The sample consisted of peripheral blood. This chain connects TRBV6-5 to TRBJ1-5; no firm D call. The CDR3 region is CASRTSSQPQHF. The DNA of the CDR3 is TGTGCCAGCAGAACCTCAAGCCAGCCCCAGCATTTT.